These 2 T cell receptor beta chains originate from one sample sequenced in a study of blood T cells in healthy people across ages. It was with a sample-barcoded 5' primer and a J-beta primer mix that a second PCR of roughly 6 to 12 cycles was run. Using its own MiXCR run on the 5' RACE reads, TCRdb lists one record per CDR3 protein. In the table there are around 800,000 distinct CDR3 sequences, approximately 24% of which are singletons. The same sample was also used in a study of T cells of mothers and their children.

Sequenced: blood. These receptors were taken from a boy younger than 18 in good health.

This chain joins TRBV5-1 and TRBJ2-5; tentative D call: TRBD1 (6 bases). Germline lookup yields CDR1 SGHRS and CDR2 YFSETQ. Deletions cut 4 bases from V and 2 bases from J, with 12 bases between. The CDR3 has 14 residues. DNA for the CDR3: TGCGCCAGCAGCGGGACACAGGCTCAAGAGACCCAGTACTTC. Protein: CASSGTQAQETQYF.

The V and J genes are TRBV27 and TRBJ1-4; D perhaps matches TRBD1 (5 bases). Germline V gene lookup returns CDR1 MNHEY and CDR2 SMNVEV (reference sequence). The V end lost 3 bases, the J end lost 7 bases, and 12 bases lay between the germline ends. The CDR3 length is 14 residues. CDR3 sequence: CASSFRRRGEKLFF. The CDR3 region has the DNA TGTGCCAGCAGTTTTCGACGGAGGGGTGAAAAACTGTTTTTT.